Listed below are T cell receptor beta chains from one sample, sequenced in a study of T cell repertoires in cytomegalovirus infection. These receptors have no known antigen. TCRdb re-called the reads with MiXCR, one entry per CDR3 protein. The sample holds about a million distinct CDR3 sequences, about a third seen once. Here the sequenced sample was cultured CD8+ T cells from PBMCs, taken from culture after CMV antigen stimulation. These receptors were collected from a human donor in good health (CMV status not recorded). Some clones in this sample may be carry-over from other donors' samples. The CDR3 runs from the conserved cysteine through the conserved F or W. Rows give clone size only sometimes, using once, few, many, or a class for an expanded clone.

clone_size,v_call,cdr3_aa
.,TRBV11-2,CASSFYIGGQVDTEAFF
.,TRBV5-4,CASSFGGQGNTGELFF
.,TRBV4-1,CASSTGLAVGNEQFF
few,TRBV15,CATSRVGGGNEQFF
.,TRBV11-3,CASSYIGTKQFF
.,TRBV4-3,CASSQDFGQGPTEAFF
many,TRBV7-6,CASSFSRQDPNTGELFF
.,TRBV12-3/TRBV12-4,CANTARDPREQYF
few,TRBV7-9,CASSFTSGGYSNQPQHF
many,TRBV5-1,CASSPGQGVNTEAFF
few,TRBV7-9,CASSFRGSADTQYF
.,TRBV5-1,CASRIDNEQFF
.,TRBV6-5,CASSYSSGRSYNSPLHF
few,TRBV7-2,CASSLGLAGWDEQFF
.,TRBV4-1,CASSLKTGGQETQYF
.,TRBV3-1,CASSQGQGSEQFF
.,TRBV6-5,CASSYGLQNEQFF
.,TRBV11-2,CASSLGGGDKQFF
few,TRBV19,CATPNGTGDLPPPLPQHF
many,TRBV12-3/TRBV12-4,CASTPDRVLSDTQYF
many,TRBV6-1,CASRHRGIYEQYF
once,TRBV7-6,CASSLDLGRTGRNYGYTF
few,TRBV7-2,CASWNTGELFF
.,TRBV7-8,CASMPGQGAPRDGYTF
few,TRBV11-2,CASSVGTSNEQFF
once,TRBV6-2/TRBV6-3,CASSYSKETTGVERETQYF
.,TRBV10-3,CAIRENSGGADEQFF
many,TRBV7-6,CASSRSRGENTEAFF
many,TRBV7-2,CASSFISNEQFF
few,TRBV7-9,CASSLGSGQYYGYTF
.,TRBV27,CASSPRTIPHQPQHF
many,TRBV7-2,CASSGEVGFADTQYF
.,TRBV2,CASSGHNSPLHF
few,TRBV7-2,CASSLLAGPRYEQYF
.,TRBV6-6,CASSTGQSNYGYTF
once,TRBV11-1,CASSPLTGPYYNEQFF
few,TRBV29-1,CSVERTGGEVDTQYF
.,TRBV7-9,CASSSSLAGDNEQFF
.,TRBV15,CATSREGTEAFF
few,TRBV27,CASAGTGYEQYF
once,TRBV6-5,CASSYSLSSTIYF
few,TRBV6-2/TRBV6-3,CASSARRALETQYF